Sequencing of this TCR beta chain was carried out in a study of STAT5B mutations in CD4+ large granular lymphocyte leukemia. Generated by immunoSEQ multiplex PCR, the TCRdb table keeps only in-frame clones and is missing some. The sample has approximately 30,000 clones; approximately 67% are singletons. There are a few counts of this clone. CDR3 length: 15 residues. In germline, CDR1 is MDHEN, CDR2 SYDVKM. Trimming removed 5 bases at V and 0 bases at J, with 13 bases between. The clonotype was recovered from a human donor in good health. V is TRBV28 and J is TRBJ1-1; D gene ambiguous. Sequenced input: CD4+ T cells from blood buffy coats. CDR3 sequence: CASSLRGLMNTEAFF. As DNA, the CDR3 is TGTGCCAGCAGTCTACGAGGACTGATGAACACTGAAGCTTTCTTT.